This T cell receptor beta chain was found in a study of cytomegalovirus exposure and HLA in healthy donors (dated 2017 in TCRdb). A note on the overall study: An earlier analysis of approximately 640 of the donors reported more than 250 Gb of sequence data and 117 million unique TCR beta sequences from roughly 180 million T cells. The study aimed to test whether cataloging public T cell receptors could reveal signatures of past pathogen exposure. The later analysis used no new phenotypic data to find candidate immune exposures, relying instead on TCR beta sequences and their occurrence across donors. Every discovery cohort repertoire had been produced on one sequencing platform. A separate validation cohort of some 130 different subjects was used in addition to the approximately 610-subject first cohort. Alongside the repertoire data, information on donor age, sex, ethnicity and CMV serostatus was compiled. Class I and class II HLA loci were covered by the typing at four-digit resolution. High-throughput TCR immunosequencing, statistical association of individual TCRs with disease status, and machine learning were combined to predict cytomegalovirus infection status. On average, about 240,000 unique TCR beta nucleotide sequences were sequenced per donor among a few hundred genotyped donors of the cohort, with roughly 20% of those sequences being non-productive. About 300 gigabases of sequencing data and 70 million to 100 million unique TCR sequences were included in an early release covering about 600 HLA-typed donors. Of the roughly 400 genotyped donors, over 65% fell in the genetic ancestry cluster associated with self-reported Caucasian donors. Typing coverage varied by locus: 629-630 donors for A, B, C, DRB1 and DQB1; 522 for DQA1; about 570 for DPA1; roughly 450 for DPB1. The T cell repertoires of under 700 subjects were profiled by immunosequencing and related to cytomegalovirus serostatus. In a later genetic analysis, genome-wide SNP genotypes for about 60% of the 666 donors were used, and that subset was treated as a discovery cohort. A later analysis re-examined previously published TCR beta repertoires from about 670 donors and added high-resolution HLA genotyping to investigate patterns of TCR occurrence. An earlier analysis of approximately 500 of the donors applied high-throughput TCR beta sequencing to assess whether each TCR beta V gene segment acted as functional or pseudogenic. Several DR-DQ haplotypes were handled as single units for association and clustering because linkage in the cohort was strong. Broad study findings and their caveats: The 87-base-pair reads could not distinguish some IMGT-functional V segments, including TRBV6-2 and TRBV6-3, so those segments were excluded. A later genetic analysis reported fewer N-insertions in productive TCRs among donors in an Asian-associated ancestry cluster than the roughly 700-donor mean. In a later analysis, HLA-associated TCR beta chains were found to be more clonally expanded and to have lower generation probabilities than equally common non-associated chains. The classifier was reported to diagnose cytomegalovirus status with high specificity and sensitivity in both the original and validation cohorts. A later analysis found that TCR association rates varied across HLA loci, with DRB1 alleles showing the most associated TCRs and HLA-C alleles the fewest. Specific HLA alleles were associated with roughly 16,000 TCR beta sequences at a false discovery rate of 0.05 in a later analysis. According to the authors, the approach could potentially be generalized to other disease states and immunological phenotypes. A total of around 150 TCR beta chains were listed by the study as associated with cytomegalovirus. Three of the identified cytomegalovirus-associated TCR beta chains were confirmed in vitro to be specific for cytomegalovirus antigens. In a later analysis, most CMV-associated TCR beta chains were found to appear HLA-restricted, with HLA associations seemingly driven largely by CMV exposure. Because counts were too low, about 15 rarely observed V segments, including chromosome 9 orphons, were left out of the earlier analysis of 587 of the donors. A further reported finding was that TCR beta sequences accurately predicted the HLA-A and HLA-B alleles for most subjects in the first cohort. Across donors, most TCR sequences were observed very rarely, whereas some public TCRs were present in many individuals. Roughly uniform sequencing depth across donors was assumed in presence/absence analyses, although this assumption may not hold. For the cohort, immune exposure information was limited to CMV serostatus. In a later genetic analysis, a missense DCLRE1C variant was associated with V-gene and J-gene trimming of TCR beta chains, and the association was replicated in an independent cohort. Assigning TCR associations to individual alleles was difficult when HLA alleles, especially DR and DQ, strongly co-occurred. Correlated functional status among segregating V segments might be attributable to linkage disequilibrium, but an unknown experimental factor could not be ruled out. This cohort had only TCR beta chains sequenced, and the lack of alpha or paired-chain data limited which features could be detected. HLA typing was unavailable for some donors at each locus, so association tests used only the typed subset. In an earlier analysis of 587 of the donors, most TCR beta V segments appeared in productive rearrangements about 90% or about 30% of the time, broadly matching IMGT annotations. Several of the top co-occurrence clusters appeared to be linked to parvovirus B19, influenza, CMV and Epstein-Barr virus, according to a later analysis. A group of highly shared sequence variants was considered likely to be a technical artifact of the sequencing pipeline.

As regards this clone: Which antigen it targets is not known. No quality values exist for individual bases; no much larger clone is one base distant.

The library was prepared using the immunoSEQ multiplex PCR assay. For the multiplex PCR, a mixture combining 60 forward primers for TCR Vbeta segments and 13 reverse primers for TCR Jbeta segments was used. The CDR3 region of rearranged TCR beta genes was amplified from genomic DNA by a multiplex PCR assay. The amplified TCR beta libraries were sequenced on the Illumina HiSeq System as 87-base-pair reads. As for how the authors treated the data: In a later analysis, tens of millions of unique TCR beta chains were counted across the roughly 670 repertoires, and roughly 11 million of these chains were shared by at least two donors. Raw reads were error-corrected and collapsed into unique sequences with a nearest-neighbor algorithm that merged closely related sequences to remove PCR and sequencing errors. Alignment of CDR3 sequences to IMGT reference sequences was used to assign V, D and J gene segments. Each retained sequence needed at least a six-nucleotide match to both a V gene segment and a J gene segment. A rearrangement was called productive if the CDR3 had no stop codons and remained in frame with V and J, and every other rearrangement was called non-productive. Following IMGT convention, CDR3 was defined as the stretch from the second conserved V-encoded cysteine to the conserved J-encoded phenylalanine. The earlier analysis of about 620 of the donors excluded sequences that lacked an unambiguous match to a single V gene segment. In an earlier analysis of approximately 610 of the donors, V segments were called functional above 56.7% productive rearrangements and were called segregating when the between-donor standard deviation exceeded 5%. To diagnose cytomegalovirus status from the catalog of TCR beta chain sequences, a statistical classification framework was built. V and J gene assignment, in a later analysis, came from comparing TCR nucleotide sequences with IMGT/GENE-DB human TR gene sequences. Using the TCRdist pipeline, a later analysis assigned CDR3 sequences along with most-parsimonious VDJ recombination scenarios. In a later analysis, each TCR beta chain was defined by its CDR3 amino acid sequence together with its V-gene family, and reads lacking a unique V-gene family were excluded. In a later analysis, around 650 highly shared, low-generation-probability nucleotide sequences were removed to address suspected cross-contamination and a sequencing artifact. In a later analysis, a clonal expansion index for each public chain was calculated from normalized within-repertoire ranks of inferred template counts. In a later analysis, generation probabilities were computed with a VDJ recombination model fitted to out-of-frame rearrangements, and the resulting probabilities were checked against IGoR. In a later analysis, hypergeometric tests were used to score TCR-TCR, TCR-HLA and TCR-CMV co-occurrence, with a repertoire-size bias correction applied to TCR pairs. To estimate false discovery rates, a later analysis permuted the HLA or CMV assignments 20 times. A later analysis grouped co-occurring TCRs with DBSCAN, adding TCRdist sequence similarity when clustering within HLA-allele-positive subsets. Repertoires with fewer than 30,000 or more than 120,000 public chains, plus five repertoires with anomalous nucleotide sharing, were excluded from co-occurrence clustering. TCRdb re-hosts the immuneACCESS table, in-frame sequences only. Its copies lack some clones; in the studies checked, an unresolved V gene accounts for under half of them, and the cause for the rest is not known. That table supplies the V and J calls and clone size; D and trimming were determined from the DNA. The sample yields about 170,000 clones; approximately 78% were counted once. Of the sample, approximately 2.1% falls within the top ten clones.

At the junction V is shortened by 1 base and J by 8 bases, with 10 bases in between. The germline V gene encodes CDR1 SGHKS and CDR2 YYEKEE (reference sequence). CDR3 length: 14 amino acids, cysteine to phenylalanine. Kept here is only the CDR3 DNA, which spans 42 bases and is read in frame from base 1. The cohort comprised fewer than 700 healthy bone marrow donors. At the time of sampling, every cohort member was nominally healthy, though immune exposures that went unrecorded were likely present. The donor tested CMV seronegative and was one of the 352 seronegative cohort members. Each donor provided a peripheral blood sample, and peripheral blood mononuclear cells were used for TCR beta sequencing. Genomic DNA extraction from the blood cell samples was performed with the Qiagen DNeasy Blood Extraction Kit.

This clonotype was obtained from a woman aged 18-30 years in good health and CMV-seronegative. This sequence uses TRBV5-5 and TRBJ1-6; the D gene cannot be resolved reliably. What was sequenced was PBMCs. The DNA sequence is TGTGCCAGCAGCTTGCAGGAAATATATTCACCCCTCCACTTT. This translates into CASSLQEIYSPLHF. The variable domain in full, with residues beyond the CDR3 obtained from the reference TRBV5-5 and TRBJ1-6 genes, is DAGVTQSPTHLIKTRGQQVTLRCSPISGHKSVSWYQQVLGQGPQFIFQYYEKEERGRGNFPDRFSARQFPNYSSELNVNALLLGDSALYLCASSLQEIYSPLHFGNGTRLTVT.